This TCR beta chain emerged from a study of control samples from healthy donors and cancer patients. Using immunoSEQ multiplex PCR, the repertoire was profiled, and TCRdb retains in-frame clones only, with some absent. The table shows 75,000 to 90,000 clones, with over 75% occurring only once. This clonotype originated in a man aged 50 to 60 in good health. The sample consisted of blood.

CDR3 region: CASRTGGWGYTF. The CDR3 nucleotides read TGTGCCAGCCGGACAGGGGGTTGGGGCTACACCTTC. J is TRBJ1-2 and V is TRBV2, with 10 bases matching TRBD1. The CDR3 runs 12 residues. Germline-derived CDR1 and CDR2 are SNHLY and FYNNEI. J was trimmed by 8 bases and V by 8 bases; bases with no gene match: 5. The whole variable domain, filled in from reference TRBV2 and TRBJ1-2, reads EPEVTQTPSHQVTQMGQEVILRCVPISNHLYFYWYRQILGQKVEFLVSFYNNEISEKSEIFDDQFSVERPDGSNFTLKIRSTKLEDSAMYFCASRTGGWGYTFGSGTRLTVV.